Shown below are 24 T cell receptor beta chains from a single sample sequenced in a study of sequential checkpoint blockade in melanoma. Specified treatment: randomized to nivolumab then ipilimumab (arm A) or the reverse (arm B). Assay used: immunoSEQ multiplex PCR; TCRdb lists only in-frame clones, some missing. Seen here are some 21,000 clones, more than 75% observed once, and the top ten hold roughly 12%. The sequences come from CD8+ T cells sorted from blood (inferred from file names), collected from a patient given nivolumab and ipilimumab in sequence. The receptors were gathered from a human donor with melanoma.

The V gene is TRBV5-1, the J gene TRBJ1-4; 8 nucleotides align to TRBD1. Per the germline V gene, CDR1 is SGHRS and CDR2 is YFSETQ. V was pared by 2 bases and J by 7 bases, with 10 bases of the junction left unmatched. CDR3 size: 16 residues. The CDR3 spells CASSFPQGTGVEKLFF. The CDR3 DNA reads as TGCGCCAGCAGCTTCCCCCAAGGGACAGGAGTTGAAAAACTGTTTTTT.

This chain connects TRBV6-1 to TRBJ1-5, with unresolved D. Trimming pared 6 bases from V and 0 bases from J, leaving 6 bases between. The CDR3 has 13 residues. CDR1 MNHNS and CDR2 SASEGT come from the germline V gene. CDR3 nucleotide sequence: TGTGCCAGCAGGATAGATAGCAATCAGCCCCAGCATTTT. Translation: CASRIDSNQPQHF.

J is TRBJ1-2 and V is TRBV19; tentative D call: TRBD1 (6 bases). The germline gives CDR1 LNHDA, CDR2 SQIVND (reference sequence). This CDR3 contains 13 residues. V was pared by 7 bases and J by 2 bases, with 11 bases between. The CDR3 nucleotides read TGTGCCAGTATACCGCAGGGGAACTATGGCTACACCTTC. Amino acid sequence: CASIPQGNYGYTF.

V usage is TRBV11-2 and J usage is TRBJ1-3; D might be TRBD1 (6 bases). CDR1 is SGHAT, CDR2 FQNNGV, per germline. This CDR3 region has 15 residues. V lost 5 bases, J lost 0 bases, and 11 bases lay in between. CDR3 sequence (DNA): TGTGCCAGCAGCGCTTACAGGGTCTCTGGAAACACCATATATTTT. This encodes CASSAYRVSGNTIYF.

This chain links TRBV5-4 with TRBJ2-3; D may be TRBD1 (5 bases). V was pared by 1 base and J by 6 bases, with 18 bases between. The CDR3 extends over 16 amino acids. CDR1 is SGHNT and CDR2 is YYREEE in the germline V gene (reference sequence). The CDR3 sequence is CASSLLETARADTQYF. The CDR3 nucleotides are TGTGCCAGCAGCTTGCTGGAGACAGCCAGGGCGGATACGCAGTATTTT.

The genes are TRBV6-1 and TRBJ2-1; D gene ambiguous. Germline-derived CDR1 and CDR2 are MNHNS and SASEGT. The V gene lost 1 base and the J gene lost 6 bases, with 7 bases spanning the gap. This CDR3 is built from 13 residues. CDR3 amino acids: CASSEVLVNEQFF. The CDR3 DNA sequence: TGTGCCAGCAGTGAAGTCCTAGTCAATGAGCAGTTCTTC.

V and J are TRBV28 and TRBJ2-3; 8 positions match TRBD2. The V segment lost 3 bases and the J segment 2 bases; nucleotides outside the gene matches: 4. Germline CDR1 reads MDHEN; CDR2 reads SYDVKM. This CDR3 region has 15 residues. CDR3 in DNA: TGTGCCAGCAGTTTTGCGGGAGGTCTCACAGATACGCAGTATTTT. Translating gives CASSFAGGLTDTQYF.

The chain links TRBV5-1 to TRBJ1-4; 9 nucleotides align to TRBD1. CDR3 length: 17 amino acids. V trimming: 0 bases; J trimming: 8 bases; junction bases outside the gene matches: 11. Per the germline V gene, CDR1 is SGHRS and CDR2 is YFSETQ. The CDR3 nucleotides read TGCGCCAGCAGCTTGGGAGGGACAGGGCAGCATCAGGAAAAACTGTTTTTT. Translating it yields CASSLGGTGQHQEKLFF. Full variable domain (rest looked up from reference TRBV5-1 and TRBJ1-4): KAGVTQTPRYLIKTRGQQVTLSCSPISGHRSVSWYQQTPGQGLQFLFEYFSETQRNKGNFPGRFSGRQFSNSRSEMNVSTLELGDSALYLCASSLGGTGQHQEKLFFGSGTQLSVL.

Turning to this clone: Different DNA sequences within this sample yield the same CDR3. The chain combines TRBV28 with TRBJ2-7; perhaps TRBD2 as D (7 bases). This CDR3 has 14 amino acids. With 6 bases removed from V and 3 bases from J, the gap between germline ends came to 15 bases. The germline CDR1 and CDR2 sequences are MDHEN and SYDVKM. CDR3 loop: CASSQAGHLYEQYF. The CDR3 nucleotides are TGTGCCAGCAGCCAAGCGGGACACCTCTACGAGCAGTACTTC.

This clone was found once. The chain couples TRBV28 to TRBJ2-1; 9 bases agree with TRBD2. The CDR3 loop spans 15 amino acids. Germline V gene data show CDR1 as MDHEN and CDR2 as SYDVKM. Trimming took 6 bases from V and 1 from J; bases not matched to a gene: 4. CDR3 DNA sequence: TGTGCCAGCAGCCGACTAGCGGCATCCTACAATGAGCAGTTCTTC. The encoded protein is CASSRLAASYNEQFF.

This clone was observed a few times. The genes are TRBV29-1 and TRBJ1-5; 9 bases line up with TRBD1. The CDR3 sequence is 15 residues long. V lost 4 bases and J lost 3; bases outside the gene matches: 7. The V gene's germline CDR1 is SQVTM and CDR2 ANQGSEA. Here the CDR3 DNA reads TGCAGCGTTGCTTACGGACAGGGGTTCAATCAGCCCCAGCATTTT. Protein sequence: CSVAYGQGFNQPQHF.

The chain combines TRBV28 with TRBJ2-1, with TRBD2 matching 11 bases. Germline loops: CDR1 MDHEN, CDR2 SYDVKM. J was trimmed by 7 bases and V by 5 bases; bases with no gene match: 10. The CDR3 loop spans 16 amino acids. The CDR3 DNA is TGTGCCAGCAGTCCCCGGGGGTTAGCGGGAGGGAATGAGCAGTTCTTC. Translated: CASSPRGLAGGNEQFF.

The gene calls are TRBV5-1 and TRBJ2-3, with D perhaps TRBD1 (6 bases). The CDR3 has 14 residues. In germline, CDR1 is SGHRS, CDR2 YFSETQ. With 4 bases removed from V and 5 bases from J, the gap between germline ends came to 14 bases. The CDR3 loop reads CASSNQGIRDTQYF. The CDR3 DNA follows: TGCGCCAGCAGCAATCAGGGGATACGAGATACGCAGTATTTT.

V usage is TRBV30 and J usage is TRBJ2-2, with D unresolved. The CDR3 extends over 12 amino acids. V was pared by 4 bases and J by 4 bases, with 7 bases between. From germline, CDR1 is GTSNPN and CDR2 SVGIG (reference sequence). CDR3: CAWTRSTGELFF. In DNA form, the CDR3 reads TGTGCCTGGACCAGAAGCACCGGGGAGCTGTTTTTT.

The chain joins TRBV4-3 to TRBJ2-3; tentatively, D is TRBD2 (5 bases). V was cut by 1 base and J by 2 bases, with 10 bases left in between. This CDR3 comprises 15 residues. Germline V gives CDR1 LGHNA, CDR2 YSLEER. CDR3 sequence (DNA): TGCGCCAGCAGCCAAGGAGGGCGAGACACAGATACGCAGTATTTT. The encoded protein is CASSQGGRDTDTQYF.

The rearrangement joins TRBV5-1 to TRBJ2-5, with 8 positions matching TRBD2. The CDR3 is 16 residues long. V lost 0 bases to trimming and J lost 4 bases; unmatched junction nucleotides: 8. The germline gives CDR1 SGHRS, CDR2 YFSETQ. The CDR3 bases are TGCGCCAGCAGCTTGGGCGGGAGGCCAAATTCAGAGACCCAGTACTTC. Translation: CASSLGGRPNSETQYF.

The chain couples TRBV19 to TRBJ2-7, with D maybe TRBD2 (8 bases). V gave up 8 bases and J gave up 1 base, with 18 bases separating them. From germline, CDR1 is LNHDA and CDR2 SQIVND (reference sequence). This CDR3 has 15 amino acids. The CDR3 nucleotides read TGTGCCAGTCGGGAGGGGGCGGGAGCGTCCTACGAGCAGTACTTC. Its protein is CASREGAGASYEQYF.

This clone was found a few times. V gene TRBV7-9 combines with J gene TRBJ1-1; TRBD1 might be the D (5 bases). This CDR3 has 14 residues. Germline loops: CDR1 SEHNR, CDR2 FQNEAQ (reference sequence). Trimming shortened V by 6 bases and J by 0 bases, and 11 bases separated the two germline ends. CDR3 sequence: CASSPQVMNTEAFF. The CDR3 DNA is TGTGCCAGCAGTCCACAGGTCATGAACACTGAAGCTTTCTTT.

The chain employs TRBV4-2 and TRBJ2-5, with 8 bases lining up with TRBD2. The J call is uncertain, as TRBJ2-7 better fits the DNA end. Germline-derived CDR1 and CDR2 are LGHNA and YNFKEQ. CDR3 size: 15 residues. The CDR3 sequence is CASSQTSGPDYEQYF. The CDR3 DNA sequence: TGTGCCAGCAGCCAAACTAGCGGCCCTGACTACGAGCAGTACTTC.

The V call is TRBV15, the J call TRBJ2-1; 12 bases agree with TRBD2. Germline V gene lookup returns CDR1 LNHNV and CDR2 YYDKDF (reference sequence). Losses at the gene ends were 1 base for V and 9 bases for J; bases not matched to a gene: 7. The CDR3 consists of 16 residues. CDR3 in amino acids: CATSRVFGLAGREQFF. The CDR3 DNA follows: TGTGCCACCAGCAGAGTTTTTGGACTAGCGGGACGTGAGCAGTTCTTC.

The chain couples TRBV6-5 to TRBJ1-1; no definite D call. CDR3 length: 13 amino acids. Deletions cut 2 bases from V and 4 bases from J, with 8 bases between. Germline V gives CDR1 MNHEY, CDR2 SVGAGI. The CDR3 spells CASSYQERTEAFF. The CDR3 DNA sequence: TGTGCCAGCAGTTACCAGGAACGCACTGAAGCTTTCTTT.

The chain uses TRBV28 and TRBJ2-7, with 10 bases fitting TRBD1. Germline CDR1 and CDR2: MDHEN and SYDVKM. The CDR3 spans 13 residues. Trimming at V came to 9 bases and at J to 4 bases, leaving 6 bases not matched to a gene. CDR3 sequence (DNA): TGTGCCAGTGAGCCGGGACAGGGGTACGAGCAGTACTTC. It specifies CASEPGQGYEQYF.

CDR3 nucleotides: TGTGCCAGCAGCACCGATGGAGCTTTGATCGAGACCCAGTACTTC. Encoded protein: CASSTDGALIETQYF. The rearrangement links TRBV6-1 to TRBJ2-5; D gene unclear. The V gene's germline CDR1 is MNHNS and CDR2 SASEGT. CDR3 length: 15 amino acids. Trimming shortened V by 6 bases and J by 5 bases, and 19 bases separated the two germline ends.

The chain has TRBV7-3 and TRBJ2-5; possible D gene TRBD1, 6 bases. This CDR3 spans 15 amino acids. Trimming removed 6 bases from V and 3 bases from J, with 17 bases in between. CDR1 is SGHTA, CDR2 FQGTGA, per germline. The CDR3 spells CASSPGVHIKETQYF. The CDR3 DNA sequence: TGTGCCAGCAGTCCAGGGGTACACATTAAAGAGACCCAGTACTTC.